The sequence of this T cell receptor (beta chain) was determined in a study of cytomegalovirus exposure and HLA in healthy donors. Study results and limitations: A later analysis found common viral pathogens apparently linked to several of the most significant clusters. When analyzed later, the rates of TCR association showed variation by HLA locus, with DRB1 the most and HLA-C the fewest. In a later analysis, donors in an Asian-associated ancestry cluster reportedly had fewer N-insertions in productive TCRs than the cohort mean.

Turning to this clone: Its antigen is not identified.

CDR1 is SGDLS and CDR2 is YYNGEE in the germline V gene. The ends were cut back, 4 bases at V and 1 base at J, with 11 bases in the middle. This CDR3 has 14 amino acids. This PCR relied on a set of 60 Vbeta primers and 13 Jbeta primers. Profiling relied on immunoSEQ multiplex PCR, and the TCRdb table lists in-frame clones only, not all of them. The sample yields around 300,000 clones, 65% to 85% seen once. The V and J genes are TRBV9 and TRBJ2-5, with D perhaps TRBD2 (6 bases). The TCR comes from a female donor in good health and CMV-seronegative. What was sequenced was PBMCs. The CDR3 loop is CASSIFSGQETQYF. The DNA of the CDR3 is TGTGCCAGCAGCATCTTTAGCGGCCAAGAGACCCAGTACTTC.